This entry features one T cell receptor (beta chain) sequence. The antigen remains undetermined. The entry originates in a study of beta chain features in type 1 diabetes. Study-wide points: Compared to healthy donors, patients appeared to have naive, central memory and Treg TCRB repertoires that were more alike.

Expressed TCRB transcripts were sequenced after all isolated RNA was converted to cDNA. Data came from immunoSEQ multiplex PCR; TCRdb stores just in-frame clones and leaves some out. The profile shows about 290,000 clones, about 7.8% of them singletons. The source is a woman in her late teens or twenties in good health. Sequencing used central memory CD4+ T cells from blood.

CDR3 in amino acids: CASSAEPRAGETQYF. DNA of the CDR3: TGTGCCAGCAGCGCTGAACCAAGGGCTGGAGAGACCCAGTACTTC. The chain combines TRBV7-6 with TRBJ2-5, with no clear D. V lost 5 bases and J 4 bases, leaving 17 bases between the germline ends. From germline, CDR1 is SGHVS and CDR2 FNYEAQ. The length of the CDR3 is 15 residues.